This is a list of T cell receptor beta chains from one sample in a study of T-cell reconstitution after alpha-beta-depleted transplantation in children. TCRdb re-called the PCR reads with MiXCR, one entry per CDR3 protein. The table has 300,000 to 350,000 distinct CDR3 sequences, 15% to 20% seen once. The specimen comprised PBMCs, mostly from graft donor cells, sampled 360 days after TCRalphabeta/CD19-depleted stem cell transplant. The source is a male patient between 2 and 10 years old who had a stem cell transplant for acute lymphoblastic leukemia, so the T cells may come from the graft donor. Both conserved end residues are part of each CDR3. A D gene is named only where the DNA matches it firmly. The size field is filled for only some rows; it gives once, few, many or a size class.

abundance	v_gene	j_gene	d_gene	CDR3aa	CDR3nt
many	TRBV10-3	TRBJ2-5	TRBD1	CAISDGATGEETQYF	TGTGCCATCAGTGATGGAGCGACAGGGGAAGAGACCCAGTACTTC
few	TRBV7-2	TRBJ2-5	-	CASSLVVVQETQYF	TGTGCCAGCAGCTTAGTCGTGGTCCAAGAGACCCAGTACTTC
-	TRBV5-1	TRBJ2-1	TRBD2	CASSHLAGGPLSYNEQFF	TGCGCCAGCAGCCACCTAGCGGGAGGGCCGCTATCCTACAATGAGCAGTTCTTC
-	TRBV7-8	TRBJ1-4	-	CASSLGPNNEKLFF	TGTGCCAGCAGCTTAGGCCCGAATAATGAAAAACTGTTTTTT
-	TRBV5-4	TRBJ2-3	TRBD2	CASSGSGGPTDTQYF	TGTGCCAGCAGTGGTAGCGGGGGCCCCACAGATACGCAGTATTTT
-	TRBV4-2	TRBJ2-7	TRBD2	CASSQGGRGSSYEQYF	TGTGCCAGCAGCCAAGGGGGCCGCGGGAGCTCCTACGAGCAGTACTTC
-	TRBV25-1	TRBJ1-1	TRBD1	CASIPDRGLTEAFF	TGTGCCAGCATCCCCGACAGGGGGCTCACTGAAGCTTTCTTT
few	TRBV7-8	TRBJ2-5	-	CATNSVQETQYF	TGTGCCACAAACTCCGTCCAAGAGACCCAGTACTTC
-	TRBV9	TRBJ2-1	-	CASSLGPRGYNEQFF	TGTGCCAGCAGCTTGGGACCCCGGGGCTACAATGAGCAGTTCTTC
few	TRBV28	TRBJ2-2	-	CASRPRRAWGRNTGELFF	TGTGCCAGCAGGCCCAGGCGGGCTTGGGGACGGAACACCGGGGAGCTGTTTTTT
few	TRBV6-2/TRBV6-3	TRBJ2-5	-	CASGRRETQYF	TGTGCCAGCGGGAGAAGGGAGACCCAGTACTTC
-	TRBV9	TRBJ2-1	TRBD2	CASSWEGGLANEQFF	TGTGCCAGCAGCTGGGAGGGGGGACTAGCGAATGAGCAGTTCTTC
-	TRBV12-3/TRBV12-4	TRBJ2-1	TRBD2	CASSSQRLAGANEQFF	TGTGCCAGCAGTTCCCAGCGACTAGCGGGAGCCAATGAGCAGTTCTTC
-	TRBV6-2/TRBV6-3	TRBJ2-1	-	CASGPEQFF	TGTGCCAGCGGTCCCGAGCAGTTCTTC
-	TRBV11-1	TRBJ1-1	-	CASSLIVREGGVNTEAFF	TGTGCCAGCAGCTTAATTGTTCGGGAGGGGGGAGTGAACACTGAAGCTTTCTTT
-	TRBV6-5	TRBJ1-1	-	CASSYLGQNTEAFF	TGTGCCAGCAGTTACCTTGGACAGAACACTGAAGCTTTCTTT
few	TRBV28	TRBJ1-5	-	CASRTPPGQPQHF	TGTGCCAGCAGGACACCCCCAGGGCAGCCCCAGCATTTT
-	TRBV9	TRBJ2-3	-	CASSDLLDTQYF	TGTGCCAGCAGCGACCTTCTAGATACGCAGTATTTT
many	TRBV7-6	TRBJ2-7	-	CASSPGQYEQYF	TGTGCCAGCAGCCCAGGACAGTACGAGCAGTACTTC
-	TRBV12-3/TRBV12-4	TRBJ2-5	-	CANSLLEQETQYF	TGTGCCAACAGTTTATTGGAGCAAGAGACCCAGTACTTC
-	TRBV29-1	TRBJ2-1	-	CSVEARGPLNEQFF	TGCAGCGTTGAAGCCAGGGGACCCCTCAATGAGCAGTTCTTC
few	TRBV29-1	TRBJ1-1	-	CSVVRDTEAFF	TGCAGCGTTGTTAGGGACACTGAAGCTTTCTTT
few	TRBV30	TRBJ1-5	-	CAWNLGGSNQPQHF	TGTGCCTGGAATCTCGGGGGTAGCAATCAGCCCCAGCATTTT
many	TRBV5-1	TRBJ2-7	TRBD2	CASSGTSGNPYEQYF	TGCGCCAGCAGCGGGACTAGCGGGAACCCCTACGAGCAGTACTTC
many	TRBV10-3	TRBJ2-5	-	CAISEGLTGQETQYF	TGTGCCATCAGTGAGGGACTGACGGGCCAAGAGACCCAGTACTTC
few	TRBV7-8	TRBJ1-1	-	CASSLALRGNTEAFF	TGTGCCAGCAGCTTAGCGCTACGGGGGAACACTGAAGCTTTCTTT
few	TRBV12-3/TRBV12-4	TRBJ2-2	-	CASRLGKWGSGELFF	TGTGCCAGCAGACTCGGTAAATGGGGCTCCGGGGAGCTGTTTTTT
few	TRBV12-3/TRBV12-4	TRBJ2-1	-	CASSLFPDEQFF	TGTGCCAGCAGTTTATTTCCCGATGAGCAGTTCTTC
-	TRBV9	TRBJ2-4	-	CASSAGTGRNIQYF	TGTGCCAGCAGCGCCGGGACTGGGAGGAACATTCAGTACTTC
few	TRBV28	TRBJ2-7	-	CASSPSPRTREQYF	TGTGCCAGCAGTCCCTCCCCGCGGACGAGGGAGCAGTACTTC
many	TRBV7-3	TRBJ2-3	-	CASSFLGTDTQYF	TGTGCCAGCAGCTTCTTGGGAACAGATACGCAGTATTTT
few	TRBV7-2	TRBJ2-7	-	CASSSVTAHEQYF	TGTGCCAGCAGCTCGGTTACCGCCCACGAGCAGTACTTC
-	TRBV5-4	TRBJ2-3	-	CASSLGQASADTQYF	TGTGCCAGCAGCTTGGGTCAGGCGTCCGCAGATACGCAGTATTTT
-	TRBV5-1	TRBJ2-2	TRBD2	CASSIQTSGRLTGELFF	TGCGCCAGCAGCATCCAAACTAGCGGGAGATTAACCGGGGAGCTGTTTTTT
-	TRBV4-2	TRBJ2-3	-	CASSQAIGPFTDTQYF	TGTGCCAGCAGCCAAGCAATCGGACCATTCACAGATACGCAGTATTTT
-	TRBV19	TRBJ2-2	-	CASSEARFTGELFF	TGTGCCAGTAGTGAAGCGCGTTTCACCGGGGAGCTGTTTTTT
-	TRBV18	TRBJ1-1	TRBD1	CASSPGQGPMNTEAFF	TGTGCCAGCTCACCGGGACAGGGGCCCATGAACACTGAAGCTTTCTTT
-	TRBV15	TRBJ2-5	TRBD1	CATSRRDRVAETQYF	TGTGCCACCAGCCGTAGGGACAGGGTAGCGGAGACCCAGTACTTC
-	TRBV29-1	TRBJ2-5	-	CSVVDWKETQYF	TGCAGCGTTGTGGATTGGAAAGAGACCCAGTACTTC
-	TRBV4-3	TRBJ2-7	TRBD2	CASSQGTGLAIHEQYF	TGCGCCAGCAGCCAGGGTACGGGACTAGCGATCCACGAGCAGTACTTC
few	TRBV4-2	TRBJ2-5	TRBD2	CASSQEGTSEETQYF	TGTGCCAGCAGCCAAGAGGGTACTAGCGAAGAGACCCAGTACTTC
few	TRBV14	TRBJ1-4	TRBD1	CASSQRQGENEKLFF	TGTGCCAGCAGCCAACGGCAGGGGGAAAATGAAAAACTGTTTTTT
many	TRBV29-1	TRBJ2-1	TRBD1	CSVYRGLSFDEQFF	TGCAGCGTGTACAGGGGCCTGAGTTTCGATGAGCAGTTCTTC
-	TRBV28	TRBJ2-7	TRBD2	CASRTGLAGASYEQYF	TGTGCCAGCAGAACTGGACTAGCGGGAGCTTCCTACGAGCAGTACTTC